The 23 T cell receptor beta chains given below trace back to one sample, sequenced in a study of CD8 T cells in Susac syndrome. RNA, at roughly 0.5 to 1 ug, was reverse transcribed with random hexamers. TCRdb called the immunoSEQ multiplex PCR reads again in MiXCR, with one record for every CDR3 protein. Of 200,000 to 250,000 distinct CDR3 sequences in the sample, approximately 94% were seen once. The sample comprised CD4+ T cells from PBMCs. The receptors come from a human donor with Susac syndrome.

The DNA for the CDR3 is TGTGCCATCAGTGAGTCGGGGATCTCCTACGAGCAGTACTTC. It encodes CAISESGISYEQYF. V gene TRBV10-3 combines with J gene TRBJ2-7; D remains ambiguous. The CDR3 loop spans 14 amino acids. Germline V gene data show CDR1 as ENHRY and CDR2 as SYGVKD. The ends were cut back, 0 bases at V and 0 bases at J, with 6 bases in the middle.

The genes are TRBV24-1 and TRBJ1-5; D remains unclear. The V end lost 3 bases, the J end lost 7 bases, and 9 bases lay between the germline ends. Germline loops: CDR1 KGHDR, CDR2 SFDVKD. This CDR3 is 13 amino acids long. DNA of the CDR3: TGTGCCACCAGTGATCGATCAGAGCAGCCCCAGCATTTT. Amino acid sequence: CATSDRSEQPQHF.

The chain uses TRBV20-1 and TRBJ2-7; 12 bases map to TRBD2. In germline, CDR1 is DFQATT, CDR2 SNEGSKA (reference sequence). This CDR3 is built from 14 residues. V lost 6 bases and J lost 5; bases outside the gene matches: 8. CDR3 coding DNA: TGCAGTGCAAAAACTAGCGGGGGGATCGACGAGCAGTACTTC. Its protein is CSAKTSGGIDEQYF.

The J gene is TRBJ2-7, the V gene TRBV20-1, with D possibly TRBD2 on 7 matching bases. Per germline, CDR1 DFQATT and CDR2 SNEGSKA (reference sequence). CDR3 length: 15 residues. V shed 6 bases and J shed 0 bases, with 18 bases lying between them. CDR3: CSAHQRGGLSYEQYF. DNA for the CDR3: TGCAGTGCCCATCAGAGGGGGGGTCTCTCCTACGAGCAGTACTTC.

This sequence joins TRBV7-2 and TRBJ1-1, with D unresolved. The CDR3 consists of 15 residues. The germline V gene has CDR1 SGHTA and CDR2 FQGNSA. Trimming removed 1 base from V and 1 base from J, with 10 bases in between. Here the CDR3 DNA reads TGTGCCAGCAGCTTAGACGACGAAAAGAACACTGAAGCTTTCTTT. Amino acid sequence: CASSLDDEKNTEAFF.

The chain carries TRBV27 and TRBJ1-2, with TRBD1 matching over 7 bases. The germline V gene encodes CDR1 MNHEY and CDR2 SMNVEV (reference sequence). The J segment lost 7 bases and the V segment lost 0 bases, leaving 14 bases of the junction unmatched. CDR3 length equals 17 residues. The CDR3 loop is CASSLSRQPGWDSGYTF. CDR3 nucleotide sequence: TGTGCCAGCAGTTTATCCCGACAACCGGGGTGGGACAGTGGCTACACCTTC.

This sequence joins TRBV5-1 and TRBJ1-6; D gene unclear. Trimming took off 4 bases at V and 6 bases at J, with 14 bases between the two ends. Germline V gene sequence: CDR1 SGHRS, CDR2 YFSETQ. The CDR3 runs 15 residues. The CDR3 bases are TGCGCCAGCAGCCTAGACTTCATCGGTAATTCACCCCTCCACTTT. This encodes CASSLDFIGNSPLHF.

In its sample, this clonotype was seen once. The chain uses TRBV6-2 or TRBV6-3 and TRBJ1-2, with TRBD1 matching over 7 bases. Trimming at V came to 6 bases and at J to 7 bases, leaving 14 bases not matched to a gene. In germline, CDR1 is MNHEY, CDR2 SVGEGT. This CDR3 region has 15 residues. CDR3 in amino acids: CASSAGTDFLSGYTF. The CDR3 region has the DNA TGTGCCAGCAGCGCCGGGACAGACTTTTTGAGTGGCTACACCTTC.

The chain uses TRBV7-6 and TRBJ2-5, with D possibly TRBD1 on 5 matching bases. The CDR3 runs to 15 residues. CDR1 is SGHVS and CDR2 is FNYEAQ in the germline V gene. The ends were cut back, 0 bases at V and 5 bases at J, with 13 bases in the middle. The CDR3: CASSLADGAGETQYF. In nucleotides, the CDR3 is TGTGCCAGCAGCTTAGCCGATGGGGCCGGGGAGACCCAGTACTTC.

The chain combines TRBV29-1 with TRBJ1-1, with TRBD1 matching 8 bases. The germline V gene encodes CDR1 SQVTM and CDR2 ANQGSEA. The CDR3 contains 14 residues. J lost 4 bases, V lost 3 bases, and 7 bases had no gene match. The CDR3 sequence is CSVDRTGYPTEAFF. The DNA for the CDR3 is TGCAGCGTTGATAGGACAGGGTATCCCACTGAAGCTTTCTTT. The entire variable domain, with the rest obtained from reference TRBV29-1 and TRBJ1-1, is as follows: SAVISQKPSRDICQRGTSLTIQCQVDSQVTMMFWYRQQPGQSLTLIATANQGSEATYESGFVIDKFPISRPNLTFSTLTVSNMSPEDSSIYLCSVDRTGYPTEAFFGQGTRLTVV.

This chain joins TRBV12-5 and TRBJ2-7, with D hard to call. With 11 bases removed from V and 11 bases from J, the gap between germline ends came to 10 bases. This CDR3 comprises 8 residues. CDR1 LGHNT and CDR2 FRNRAP come from the germline V gene. The CDR3 protein is CAAHWEYF. CDR3 sequence (DNA): TGTGCTGCCCATTGGGAGTACTTC.

The rearrangement joins TRBV20-1 to TRBJ1-5; D is uncertain. The CDR3 extends over 13 amino acids. V lost 7 bases and J lost 3, with 13 bases in between. Looked up from germline, CDR1 is DFQATT and CDR2 is SNEGSKA (reference sequence). CDR3 protein: CSVLRSPNQPQHF. The CDR3 bases are TGCAGTGTCCTTAGGAGTCCCAATCAGCCCCAGCATTTT.

The chain is built from TRBV20-1 and TRBJ1-5; D is undetermined. The CDR3 is 12 amino acids. Between the trimmed V and J ends, which lost 3 bases and 0 bases, there was a span of 3 bases. Germline assignment: CDR1 DFQATT and CDR2 SNEGSKA (reference sequence). DNA for the CDR3: TGCAGTGCTAGGCATAGCAATCAGCCCCAGCATTTT. Translated, it gives CSARHSNQPQHF.

This chain connects TRBV9 to TRBJ1-6; TRBD1 agrees at 7 bases. CDR3 length: 16 residues. Trimming at V came to 1 base and at J to 7 bases, leaving 8 bases not matched to a gene. CDR1 is SGDLS and CDR2 is YYNGEE in the germline V gene. The CDR3 DNA reads as TGTGCCAGCAGCGTATTCGACAGGGCCGGGAATTCACCCCTCCACTTT. Translating gives CASSVFDRAGNSPLHF.

The rearrangement uses TRBV6-6 and TRBJ1-4, with unresolved D. V gave up 2 bases and J gave up 8 bases, with 3 bases separating them. The CDR3 has 11 residues. Germline loops: CDR1 MNHNY, CDR2 SVGAGI (reference sequence). DNA of the CDR3: TGTGCCAGCAGTTACCCGGAAAAACTGTTTTTT. This translates into CASSYPEKLFF.

This chain joins TRBV6-5 and TRBJ1-4; D is uncertain. Trimming took off 6 bases at V and 7 bases at J, with 15 bases between the two ends. Germline V gives CDR1 MNHEY, CDR2 SVGAGI. The CDR3 covers 14 residues. The CDR3 bases are TGTGCCAGCAGCAAAAGACAACTGGGTGAAAAACTGTTTTTT. Translation gives CASSKRQLGEKLFF.

V usage is TRBV30 and J usage is TRBJ1-1; 7 positions match TRBD1. CDR3 length equals 14 residues. CDR1 GTSNPN and CDR2 SVGIG come from the germline V gene (reference sequence). Unmatched junction bases numbered 7, after V lost 3 bases and J lost 3 bases. CDR3 sequence reads: CAWSPGQDYTEAFF. The CDR3 DNA reads TGTGCCTGGAGCCCCGGACAGGACTACACTGAAGCTTTCTTT.

Worth noting for this clonotype: One junction end disagrees with the germline gene, perhaps due to a read error. The genes are TRBV12-3 or TRBV12-4 and TRBJ2-3; TRBD2 aligns across 11 bases. CDR3 size: 17 residues. CDR3 DNA sequence: TGTGCCAACAGTACTAGCGGGGGCGATACTAGCACAGATACGCAGTATTTT. This encodes CANSTSGGDTSTDTQYF.

This clonotype has just one count. The chain joins TRBV28 to TRBJ2-7; maybe TRBD2 (6 bases). V was clipped by 7 bases and J by 2 bases, with 15 bases between them. Germline V gene sequence: CDR1 MDHEN, CDR2 SYDVKM. The CDR3 is made up of 14 amino acids. In nucleotides, the CDR3 is TGTGCCAGCACCCCCTCGACTAGTACCTACGAGCAGTACTTC. Protein: CASTPSTSTYEQYF.

The chain combines TRBV7-9 with TRBJ1-5; weak D call: TRBD1 (6 bases). The CDR3 runs 15 residues. Per the germline V gene, CDR1 is SEHNR and CDR2 is FQNEAQ (reference sequence). V was pared by 1 base and J by 4 bases, with 11 bases between. The CDR3 loop reads CASSLDRVGNQPQHF. CDR3 in DNA: TGTGCCAGCAGCTTAGACAGGGTGGGAAATCAGCCCCAGCATTTT.

The chain is built from TRBV2 and TRBJ2-7; no clear D gene. Germline V gene sequence: CDR1 SNHLY, CDR2 FYNNEI. The CDR3 extends over 14 amino acids. V lost 6 bases, J lost 2 bases, and 14 bases lay in between. For the CDR3, the DNA is TGTGCCAGCAGGTTTGGATCGGCAGCCTACGAGCAGTACTTC. Its protein product is CASRFGSAAYEQYF.

V is TRBV6-2 or TRBV6-3 and J is TRBJ2-5, with 9 positions matching TRBD1. With V trimmed by 4 bases and J by 2 bases, 5 bases remained unmatched. The germline V gene has CDR1 MNHEY and CDR2 SVGEGT. This CDR3 region has 15 residues. For the CDR3, the DNA is TGTGCCAGCAGTTCCAGGACAGGGGAGCAAGAGACCCAGTACTTC. As protein: CASSSRTGEQETQYF.

J is TRBJ2-3 and V is TRBV11-3; D is perhaps TRBD1 or TRBD2 (5 bases each). This CDR3 has 14 amino acids. The germline V gene encodes CDR1 SGHNT and CDR2 YENEEA. V lost 5 bases and J lost 1, with 10 bases in between. Written as DNA, the CDR3 is TGTGCCAGCAGCCCGGGACCACGCACAGATACGCAGTATTTT. Translated, it gives CASSPGPRTDTQYF.